This T cell receptor (beta chain) was observed in a study of T cells in Graves' hyperthyroidism and ophthalmopathy. Uncontrolled infection, other autoimmune disease, pregnancy and lactation each barred patients from inclusion. The diagnostic basis comprised clinical symptoms, serum thyroxine and TRAb, thyroid ultrasound and orbital computed tomography. The PBMCs had their origin in less than 13 ml of fresh peripheral blood. Researchers took RNA transcripts and amplified the TCR beta CDR3 regions from them. The HTBI primer set drove a first-round RT-PCR of the TCR CDR3. MiXCR, run by TCRdb on the multiplex PCR reads, gives a single entry per CDR3 protein. The sample records under 350,000 distinct CDR3 sequences, more than 10% being singletons. Remarks on this clonotype: The antigen is undetermined. The junction departs from germline at one end; a sequencing error may be responsible.

The CDR3 totals 16 residues. Study conclusions and caveats: Blood held most thyroid clonotypes expanded above 0.001 frequency.

Sequences were obtained from blood. The clonotype originates from a woman in her thirties with Graves' hyperthyroidism that later progressed to Graves' ophthalmopathy. The V gene is TRBV12-3 or TRBV12-4, the J gene TRBJ2-1, with TRBD2 identical over 11 bases. The CDR3 region is CASNLNLAGGYNEQFF. CDR3 nucleotide sequence: TGTGCCAGCAATTTAAACCTAGCGGGAGGTTACAACGAGCAGTTCTTC.